This TCR beta chain emerged from a study of CD8 T cells in Susac syndrome. The CDR3 loop spans 16 amino acids. Trimming removed 8 bases at V and 2 bases at J, with 19 bases between. Germline V lookup: CDR1 MDHEN, CDR2 SYDVKM. An amount of RNA that ranged from about 0.45 to 1 ug was reverse transcribed with random hexamers. The immunoSEQ assay covered 54 Vbeta and 13 Jbeta segments for CDR3. TCRdb fed the immunoSEQ multiplex PCR reads into MiXCR, producing one record per CDR3 protein. The table has some 100,000 distinct CDR3 sequences, 85% to 95% seen once. TCR beta sequencing was performed on blood CD8+ and CD4+ T cells. The patients who served as multiple sclerosis controls were treatment-naive and had stable or active relapsing-remitting disease that fulfilled the revised McDonald criteria. Negative isolation yielded the CD8+ and CD4+ T cells, while FACS enriched the TEMRA cells.

Sample: CD4+ T cells from PBMCs. The TCR sequence derives from a human donor with multiple sclerosis. The chain joins TRBV28 to TRBJ2-1; unclear D gene. The CDR3 spells CASGSPGQATYNEQFF. The CDR3 DNA reads TGTGCCAGCGGGTCCCCCGGCCAGGCTACCTACAATGAGCAGTTCTTC.